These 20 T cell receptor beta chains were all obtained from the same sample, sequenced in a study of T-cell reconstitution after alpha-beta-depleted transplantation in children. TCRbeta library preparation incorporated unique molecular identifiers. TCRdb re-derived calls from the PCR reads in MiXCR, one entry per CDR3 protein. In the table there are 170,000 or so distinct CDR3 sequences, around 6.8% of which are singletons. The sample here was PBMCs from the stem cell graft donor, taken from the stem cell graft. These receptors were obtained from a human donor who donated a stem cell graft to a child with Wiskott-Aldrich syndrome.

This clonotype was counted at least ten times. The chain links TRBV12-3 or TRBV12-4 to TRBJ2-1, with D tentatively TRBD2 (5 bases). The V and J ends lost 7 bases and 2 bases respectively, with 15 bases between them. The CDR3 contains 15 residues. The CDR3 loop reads CASIPGTRPYNEQFF. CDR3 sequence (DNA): TGTGCCAGCATCCCGGGAACTAGACCCTACAATGAGCAGTTCTTC.

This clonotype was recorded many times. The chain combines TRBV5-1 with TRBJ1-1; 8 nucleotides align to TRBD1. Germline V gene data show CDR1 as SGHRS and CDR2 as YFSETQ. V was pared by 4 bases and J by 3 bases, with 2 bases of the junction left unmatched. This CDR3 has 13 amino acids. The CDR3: CASSKTGDTEAFF. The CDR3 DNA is TGCGCCAGCAGCAAGACAGGGGACACTGAAGCTTTCTTT.

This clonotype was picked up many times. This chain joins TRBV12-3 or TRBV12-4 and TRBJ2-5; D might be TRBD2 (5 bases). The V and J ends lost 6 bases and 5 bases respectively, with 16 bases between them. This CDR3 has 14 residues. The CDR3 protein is CASSRGPRTETQYF. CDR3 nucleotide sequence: TGTGCCAGCAGCCGAGGGCCCCGGACGGAGACCCAGTACTTC.

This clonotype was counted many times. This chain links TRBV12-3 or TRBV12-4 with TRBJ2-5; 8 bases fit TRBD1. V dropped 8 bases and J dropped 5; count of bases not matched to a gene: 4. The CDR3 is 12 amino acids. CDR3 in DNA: TGTGCCAGCGGACAGGGCGGGGAGACCCAGTACTTC. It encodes CASGQGGETQYF.

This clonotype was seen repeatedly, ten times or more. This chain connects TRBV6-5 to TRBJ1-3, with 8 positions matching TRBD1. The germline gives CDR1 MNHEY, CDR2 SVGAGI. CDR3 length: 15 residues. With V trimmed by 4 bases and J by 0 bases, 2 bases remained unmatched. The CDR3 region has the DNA TGTGCCAGCAGTTGGGACAGGAGCTCTGGAAACACCATATATTTT. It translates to CASSWDRSSGNTIYF.

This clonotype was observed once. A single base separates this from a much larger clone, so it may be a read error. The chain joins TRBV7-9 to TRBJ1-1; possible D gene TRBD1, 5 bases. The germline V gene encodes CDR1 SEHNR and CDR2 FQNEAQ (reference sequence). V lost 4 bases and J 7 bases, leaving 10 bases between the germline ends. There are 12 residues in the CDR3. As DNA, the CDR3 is TGTGCCAGCAGCTCAGCAACAGGTGAAGCTTTCTTT. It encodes CASSSATGEAFF.

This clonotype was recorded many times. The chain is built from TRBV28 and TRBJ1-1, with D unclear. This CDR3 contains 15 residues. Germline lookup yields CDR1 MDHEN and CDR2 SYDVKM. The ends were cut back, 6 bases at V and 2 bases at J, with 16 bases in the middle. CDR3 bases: TGTGCCAGCAGGGGAGGGAAAGATGAAAACACTGAAGCTTTCTTT. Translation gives CASRGGKDENTEAFF.

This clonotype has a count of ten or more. The CDR3 reads CSVGGVALQGYTF. The CDR3 bases are TGCAGCGTTGGTGGGGTAGCACTTCAAGGCTACACCTTC. This sequence joins TRBV29-1 and TRBJ1-2; D unclear. CDR3 length: 13 residues. The germline V gene encodes CDR1 SQVTM and CDR2 ANQGSEA. V shed 4 bases and J shed 8 bases, with 17 bases lying between them.

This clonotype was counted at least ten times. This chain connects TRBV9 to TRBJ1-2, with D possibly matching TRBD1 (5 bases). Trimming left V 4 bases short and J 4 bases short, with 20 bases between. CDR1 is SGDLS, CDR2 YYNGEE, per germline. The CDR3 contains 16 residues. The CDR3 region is CASSPWVGQGTYGYTF. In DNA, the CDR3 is TGTGCCAGCAGCCCCTGGGTGGGGCAGGGTACCTATGGCTACACCTTC.

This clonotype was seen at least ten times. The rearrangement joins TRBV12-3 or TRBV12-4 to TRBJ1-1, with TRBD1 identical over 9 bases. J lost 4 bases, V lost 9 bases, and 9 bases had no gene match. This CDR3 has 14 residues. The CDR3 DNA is TGTGCCAGTTACTCACAGGGGGCAGGCACTGAAGCTTTCTTT. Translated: CASYSQGAGTEAFF.

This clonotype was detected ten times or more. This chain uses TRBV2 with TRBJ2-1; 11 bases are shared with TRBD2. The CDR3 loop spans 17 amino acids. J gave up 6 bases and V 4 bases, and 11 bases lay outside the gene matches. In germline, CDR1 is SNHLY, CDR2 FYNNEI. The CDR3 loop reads CASSGASGRSWGNEQFF. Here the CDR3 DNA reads TGTGCCAGCAGTGGGGCTAGCGGGAGGTCCTGGGGCAATGAGCAGTTCTTC.

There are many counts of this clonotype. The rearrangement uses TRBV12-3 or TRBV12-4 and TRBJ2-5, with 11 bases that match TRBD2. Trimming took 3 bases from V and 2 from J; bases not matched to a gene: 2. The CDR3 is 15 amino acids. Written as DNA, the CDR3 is TGTGCCAGCAGTTTGACTAGCGGGGTACAAGAGACCCAGTACTTC. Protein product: CASSLTSGVQETQYF.

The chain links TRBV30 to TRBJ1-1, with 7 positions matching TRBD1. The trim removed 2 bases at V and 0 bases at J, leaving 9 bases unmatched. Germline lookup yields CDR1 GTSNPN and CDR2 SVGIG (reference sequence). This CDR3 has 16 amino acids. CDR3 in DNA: TGTGCCTGGAGTTTCCGGGACAGATATTTGAACACTGAAGCTTTCTTT. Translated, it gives CAWSFRDRYLNTEAFF.

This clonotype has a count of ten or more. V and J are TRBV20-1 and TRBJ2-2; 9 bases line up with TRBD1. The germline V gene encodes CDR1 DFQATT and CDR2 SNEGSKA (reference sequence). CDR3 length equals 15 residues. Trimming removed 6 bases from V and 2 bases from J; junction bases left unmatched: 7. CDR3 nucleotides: TGCAGTGCGGGGACAGGGCGATTCAACACCGGGGAGCTGTTTTTT. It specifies CSAGTGRFNTGELFF.

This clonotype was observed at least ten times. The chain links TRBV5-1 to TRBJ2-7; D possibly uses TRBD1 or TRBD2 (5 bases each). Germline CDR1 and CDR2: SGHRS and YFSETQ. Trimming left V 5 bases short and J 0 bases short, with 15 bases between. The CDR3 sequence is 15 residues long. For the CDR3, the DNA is TGCGCCAGCAGAAGTGGGGACCATGCCTCCTACGAGCAGTACTTC. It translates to CASRSGDHASYEQYF. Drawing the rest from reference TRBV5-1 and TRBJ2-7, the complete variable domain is KAGVTQTPRYLIKTRGQQVTLSCSPISGHRSVSWYQQTPGQGLQFLFEYFSETQRNKGNFPGRFSGRQFSNSRSEMNVSTLELGDSALYLCASRSGDHASYEQYFGPGTRLTVT.

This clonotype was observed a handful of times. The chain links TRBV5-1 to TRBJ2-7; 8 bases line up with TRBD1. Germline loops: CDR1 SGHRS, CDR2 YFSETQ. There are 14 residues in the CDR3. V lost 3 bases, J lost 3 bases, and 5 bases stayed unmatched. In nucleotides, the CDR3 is TGCGCCAGCAGCTCACAGGGGGATCGCTACGAGCAGTACTTC. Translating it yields CASSSQGDRYEQYF.

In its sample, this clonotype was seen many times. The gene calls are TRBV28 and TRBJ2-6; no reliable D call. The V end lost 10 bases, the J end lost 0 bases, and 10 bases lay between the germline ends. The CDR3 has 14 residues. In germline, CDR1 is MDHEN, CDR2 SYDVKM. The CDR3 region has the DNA TGTGCCACCGGATATCGCTCTGGGGCCAACGTCCTGACTTTC. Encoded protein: CATGYRSGANVLTF.

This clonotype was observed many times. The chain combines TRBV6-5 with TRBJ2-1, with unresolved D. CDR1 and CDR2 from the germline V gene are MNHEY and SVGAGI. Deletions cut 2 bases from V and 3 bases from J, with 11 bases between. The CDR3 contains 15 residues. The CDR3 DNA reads TGTGCCAGCAGTTACCTAGGGCGGAACTACAATGAGCAGTTCTTC. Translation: CASSYLGRNYNEQFF.

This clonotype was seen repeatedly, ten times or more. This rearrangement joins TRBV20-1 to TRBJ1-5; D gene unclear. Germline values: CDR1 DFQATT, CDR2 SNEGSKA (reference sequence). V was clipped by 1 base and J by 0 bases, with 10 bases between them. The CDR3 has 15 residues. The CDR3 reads CSARARVSSNQPQHF. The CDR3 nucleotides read TGCAGTGCTAGAGCGAGAGTTTCTAGCAATCAGCCCCAGCATTTT.

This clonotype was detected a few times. CDR3 sequence reads: CASSPNRVSQEKLFF. For the CDR3, the DNA is TGTGCCAGCAGCCCGAACAGGGTATCACAAGAAAAACTGTTTTTT. The gene calls are TRBV12-3 or TRBV12-4 and TRBJ1-4, with D perhaps matching TRBD1 (6 bases). V was cut by 6 bases and J by 8 bases, with 19 bases left in between. The CDR3 is 15 residues long.